A selection of T cell receptor beta chains follows, all from one sample in a study of T cells in Graves' hyperthyroidism and ophthalmopathy. TCRdb called the multiplex PCR reads again in MiXCR, with one record for every CDR3 protein. The sample has around 97,000 distinct CDR3 sequences; 40% to 50% are singletons. The specimen was blood. These receptors came from a man aged 40-49 years with Graves' hyperthyroidism. Each CDR3 is given with its conserved first and last residue. D genes are given only for firm matches. Clone size is given for some rows only: seen once, a few or many times, or a class if the clone is expanded.

v_call	d_call	j_call	clone_size	cdr3_nt	cdr3_aa
TRBV7-8	NA	TRBJ1-6	many	TGTGCCAGCAGCTTAAGGGAGAACGATAATTCACCCCTCCACTTT	CASSLRENDNSPLHF
TRBV2	TRBD1	TRBJ2-6	NA	TGTGCCAGCAAGGGACAGGGCGGGGCCAACGTCCTGACTTTC	CASKGQGGANVLTF
TRBV5-4	NA	TRBJ1-4	NA	TGTGCCAGCAGCTTGGAGGCTGCAAGTATTGAAAAACTGTTTTTT	CASSLEAASIEKLFF
TRBV20-1	NA	TRBJ2-7	many	TGCAGTGCTAGGGTCCAGAGGAGGCCCACCTACGAGCAGTACTTC	CSARVQRRPTYEQYF
TRBV12-3/TRBV12-4	NA	TRBJ2-3	many	TGTGCCAGCAGTACGATTGGGGGCACAGATACGCAGTATTTT	CASSTIGGTDTQYF
TRBV7-6	NA	TRBJ1-2	many	TGTGCCAGCAGCCCCGGGGTCTATGGCTACACCTTC	CASSPGVYGYTF
TRBV4-2	NA	TRBJ2-2	many	TGTGCCAGCAGCCAACCGAACACCGGGGAGCTGTTTTTT	CASSQPNTGELFF
TRBV24-1	TRBD2	TRBJ2-1	NA	TGTGCCACCAGTGATTTCTGGGACAGGAGTAGCGGGGGGGGTAATGAGCAGTTCTTC	CATSDFWDRSSGGGNEQFF
TRBV4-1	NA	TRBJ1-2	NA	TGCGCCAGCAGCCCGAAGGCAGGGCTGGGCTACACCTTC	CASSPKAGLGYTF
TRBV20-1	NA	TRBJ2-1	many	TGCAGTGCAAATGACGGACGCGACATTATCGGTGAGCAGTTCTTC	CSANDGRDIIGEQFF
TRBV18	NA	TRBJ1-5	few	TGTGCCAGCTCACCACCTATTAGCAATCAGCCCCAGCATTTT	CASSPPISNQPQHF
TRBV2	NA	TRBJ2-4	many	TGTGCCAGCAGTTCCGACGGCCTAGCCAAAAACATTCAGTACTTC	CASSSDGLAKNIQYF
TRBV7-6	TRBD1	TRBJ2-7	NA	TGTGCCAGCAGCAGGGGGACAGCCGAGCAGTACTTC	CASSRGTAEQYF
TRBV2	NA	TRBJ1-5	NA	TGTGCCAGCAGCGAGTACTCTGGGGCTCAGGGTCAGCCCCAGCATTTT	CASSEYSGAQGQPQHF
TRBV19	TRBD2	TRBJ2-3	NA	TGTGCCAGTAGTATATCCGGACTAGGGAGCACAGATACGCAGTATTTT	CASSISGLGSTDTQYF
TRBV11-2	NA	TRBJ2-7	many	TGTGCCAGCAGCTTCGCAATCTCCTACGAGCAGTACTTC	CASSFAISYEQYF
TRBV7-3	TRBD2	TRBJ2-5	NA	TGTGCCAGCAGCCCGGGGACTAGCGGGAGAATGTTGGAGACCCAGTACTTC	CASSPGTSGRMLETQYF
TRBV7-9	TRBD2	TRBJ2-5	NA	TGTGCCAGCAGGTATAAGGGACTAGAGGAGACCCAGTACTTC	CASRYKGLEETQYF
TRBV20-1	NA	TRBJ1-4	many	TGCAGTGCTAGTCGGCAGACTTTTGGACTGTTTTTT	CSASRQTFGLFF
TRBV6-5	TRBD1	TRBJ1-1	NA	TGTGCCAGCCGGACAGGGGGAAGTAACACTGAAGCTTTCTTT	CASRTGGSNTEAFF
TRBV10-3	NA	TRBJ2-7	once	TGTGCCCCGAGAGGCAGCTCCTACGAGCAGTACTTC	CAPRGSSYEQYF
TRBV11-2	NA	TRBJ1-1	many	TGTGCCAGCAGCTTTGCGCTCACTGAAGCTTTCTTT	CASSFALTEAFF
TRBV20-1	TRBD2	TRBJ2-3	NA	TGCAGTGCTAGGGGAGGGGATGATACGCAGTATTTT	CSARGGDDTQYF
TRBV11-2	NA	TRBJ1-6	NA	TGTGCCAGCAGCTTAGTGGGGACAAGTAATTCACCCCTCCACTTT	CASSLVGTSNSPLHF
TRBV6-6	NA	TRBJ1-5	many	TGTGCCAGCAGTCCAAATCAAGGGGGGAGAGATCAGCCCCAGCATTTT	CASSPNQGGRDQPQHF
TRBV7-2	TRBD2	TRBJ2-3	NA	TGTGCCAGCAGCTTAGCGGGCGGGAGGGTAGATACGCAGTATTTT	CASSLAGGRVDTQYF
TRBV6-5	NA	TRBJ2-2	few	TGTGCCAGCAGTTACGGAGGGGCAGACGGGGAGCTGTTTTTT	CASSYGGADGELFF
TRBV14	NA	TRBJ2-6	many	TGTGCCAGCAGGATTACGGGCTCCGGGGCCAACGTCCTGACTTTC	CASRITGSGANVLTF
TRBV7-8	NA	TRBJ1-5	NA	TGTGCCAGCAGCTTAGCGGGGCCTACGTATAGCAATCAGCCCCAGCATTTT	CASSLAGPTYSNQPQHF
TRBV2	TRBD1	TRBJ2-7	NA	TGTGCCAGCAGTGAAAGGGGACAGGGGTTCGGGTTTGGGCAGTACTTC	CASSERGQGFGFGQYF
TRBV9	NA	TRBJ2-1	once	TGTGCCAGCAGCTCTCCTAGCTCCTACAATGAGCAGTTCTTC	CASSSPSSYNEQFF
TRBV30	TRBD2	TRBJ2-1	NA	TGTGCCTGGAGTAACGGGGGGAGTAATGAGCAGTTCTTC	CAWSNGGSNEQFF
TRBV2	TRBD1	TRBJ1-1	NA	TGTGCCAGCAGACAGGGGGCGGCTGAAGCTTTCTTT	CASRQGAAEAFF
TRBV14	NA	TRBJ2-3	many	TGTGCCAGCAGCTCTCTGACGGACTTTGGGAATACGCAGTATTTT	CASSSLTDFGNTQYF
TRBV29-1	NA	TRBJ2-7	NA	TGCAGCCAAGGGGGAACTAGCTACGAGCAGTACTTC	CSQGGTSYEQYF
TRBV7-2	NA	TRBJ2-6	NA	TGTGCCAGCAGCTTACTCCCTAGCAGCTCTGGGGCCAACGTCCTGACTTTC	CASSLLPSSSGANVLTF
TRBV7-3	TRBD2	TRBJ2-2	many	TGTGCCAGCAGCCTTAGCGGGAGTACCACCGGGGAGCTGTTTTTT	CASSLSGSTTGELFF
TRBV2	NA	TRBJ2-3	many	TGTGCCAGCAGTGAAAATGGAGGAACCACAGATACGCAGTATTTT	CASSENGGTTDTQYF
TRBV19	NA	TRBJ2-7	medium-sized	TGTGCCAGTAGTCGGGACCAGAGGTACGAGCAGTACTTC	CASSRDQRYEQYF
TRBV7-9	TRBD2	TRBJ2-1	NA	TGTGCCAGCAGCTTGGGACTAGCGGGAGAGGGCAATGAGCAGTTCTTC	CASSLGLAGEGNEQFF
TRBV6-2/TRBV6-3	NA	TRBJ1-2	NA	TGTGCCAGCAGTCCGGACGATTTGGGGGATGGCTACACCTTC	CASSPDDLGDGYTF
TRBV19	NA	TRBJ2-2	many	TGTGCCAGTAGTTTACAACAGGGAGCCGGGGAGCTGTTTTTT	CASSLQQGAGELFF
TRBV7-2	NA	TRBJ2-3	many	TGTGCCAGCAGCTCCGGACCTAGCACAGATACGCAGTATTTT	CASSSGPSTDTQYF
TRBV7-9	NA	TRBJ1-1	NA	TGTGCCAGCAGCTTAATCGCAGGGCTGAACACTGAAGCTTTCTTT	CASSLIAGLNTEAFF
TRBV12-3/TRBV12-4	NA	TRBJ1-4	many	TGTGCCAGCCATGACTCAGGGAAGGGGGAAAAACTGTTTTTT	CASHDSGKGEKLFF
TRBV30	NA	TRBJ1-5	NA	TGTGCCTGGAGTGTACGTCAGAGCAATCAGCCCCAGCATTTT	CAWSVRQSNQPQHF
TRBV20-1	NA	TRBJ2-7	NA	TGCAGTGCTAGAGTGGCTACCCTCGGCCAGTACTTC	CSARVATLGQYF
TRBV5-1	TRBD1	TRBJ2-2	many	TGCGCCAGCAGCCCGCAGGCGACAGGGGGCGCCGGGGAGCTGTTTTTT	CASSPQATGGAGELFF
TRBV24-1	NA	TRBJ2-7	many	TGTGCCACCAGTGGGGGTGGCTACGAGCAGTACTTC	CATSGGGYEQYF
TRBV29-1	NA	TRBJ2-1	many	TGCAGCGTTGAGGAGAGTATCGATGAGCAGTTCTTC	CSVEESIDEQFF
TRBV20-1	NA	TRBJ1-2	NA	TGCAGTGCTAGAGGGGGCGCGATCTATGGCTACACCTTC	CSARGGAIYGYTF
TRBV24-1	NA	TRBJ2-1	NA	TGTGCCACCAGTGATTTCCCGAGAGTCAGTGAGCAGTTCTTC	CATSDFPRVSEQFF
TRBV10-3	TRBD1	TRBJ2-7	NA	TGTGCCACTAGGACAGGGAATTACAGGCAGTACTTC	CATRTGNYRQYF